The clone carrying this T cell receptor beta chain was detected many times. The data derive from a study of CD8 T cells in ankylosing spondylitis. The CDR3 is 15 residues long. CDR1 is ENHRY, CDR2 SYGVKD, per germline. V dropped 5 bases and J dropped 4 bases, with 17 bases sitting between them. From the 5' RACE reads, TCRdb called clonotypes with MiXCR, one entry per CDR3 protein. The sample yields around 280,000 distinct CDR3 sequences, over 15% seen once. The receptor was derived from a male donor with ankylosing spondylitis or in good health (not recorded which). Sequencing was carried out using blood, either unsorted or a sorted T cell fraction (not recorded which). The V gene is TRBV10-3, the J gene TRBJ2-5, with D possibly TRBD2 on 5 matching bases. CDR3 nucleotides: TGTGCCATCAGTTCCACGGAGCTCGGAGGAGAGACCCAGTACTTC. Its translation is CAISSTELGGETQYF.